This entry lists 29 T cell receptor beta chains sequenced from one sample in a study of CD8 T cells in acute hepatitis C reinfection (dated by TCRdb to about 2021). Library preparation used the immunoSEQ multiplex PCR assay. The table was pulled from immuneACCESS by TCRdb, which kept in-frame rearrangements only. Such tables lose some clones; where checked, under half of the loss comes from unresolved V genes, and the rest has no known cause. For this sample the table gives approximately 40,000 clones, of which 70% to 90% were detected only once. Approximately 10% of the sample is in the top ten clones. What this sample's time point label stands for: naive CD8 control sorted from an acute-time-point sample. The specimen was naive CD8+ T cells from PBMCs. Read against the paper, the sample's cell subset or site label means: sorted total naive CD45RO-negative CD8+ T cells. These receptors were collected from a woman between 18 and 30 years old who spontaneously cleared hepatitis C infection.

This chain joins TRBV13 and TRBJ2-1, with 12 bases matching TRBD2. This CDR3 is built from 14 residues. In germline, CDR1 is PRHDT, CDR2 FYEKMQ (reference sequence). V was pared by 5 bases and J by 9 bases, with 5 bases of the junction left unmatched. The CDR3 sequence: CASSPRLAGVEQFF. DNA of the CDR3: TGTGCCAGCAGCCCTAGACTAGCGGGGGTTGAGCAGTTCTTC.

This clone was found a few times. This chain connects TRBV5-6 to TRBJ1-1; TRBD1 aligns across 8 bases. Unmatched junction bases numbered 7, after V lost 2 bases and J lost 1 base. This CDR3 contains 16 residues. Germline V lookup: CDR1 SGHDT, CDR2 YYEEEE. CDR3 DNA sequence: TGTGCCAGCAGCTTTACCGGGACAGGCGGGAACACTGAAGCTTTCTTT. Amino acid sequence: CASSFTGTGGNTEAFF.

The CDR3 nucleotides read TGTGCCAGCAGTTCATGGACTAGCGGGTCCTCCTACAATGAGCAGTTCTTC. Translation gives CASSSWTSGSSYNEQFF. The chain carries TRBV7-8 and TRBJ2-1; TRBD2 agrees at 11 bases. This CDR3 contains 17 residues. Germline V lookup: CDR1 SGHVS, CDR2 FQNEAQ. V lost 6 bases to trimming and J lost 0 bases; unmatched junction nucleotides: 7.

This clone has only a few counts. A junction boundary mismatches the germline segment, possibly from a read error. V gene TRBV13 combines with J gene TRBJ1-5; no clear D. Germline assignment: CDR1 PRHDT and CDR2 FYEKMQ (reference sequence). This CDR3 has 14 amino acids. Here the CDR3 DNA reads TGTGCCAGCAGCCTAGGACGTAACAATCAGCCCCAGCATTTT. Protein sequence: CASSLGRNNQPQHF.

V usage is TRBV11-2 and J usage is TRBJ2-1; no clear D gene. V dropped 1 base and J dropped 8 bases, with 6 bases sitting between them. This CDR3 region has 12 residues. Germline CDR1 SGHAT, CDR2 FQNNGV. The CDR3 sequence: CASSLVGDEQFF. CDR3 in DNA: TGTGCCAGCAGCTTAGTAGGTGATGAGCAGTTCTTC.

This rearrangement joins TRBV18 to TRBJ2-7; D gene unclear. This CDR3 has 13 residues. V was shortened by 5 bases and J by 0 bases, with 8 bases between the two germline ends. The germline V gene encodes CDR1 KGHSH and CDR2 LQKENI. DNA for the CDR3: TGTGCCAGCTCAGATGACAACTCCTACGAGCAGTACTTC. Its translation: CASSDDNSYEQYF.

The J gene is TRBJ2-2, the V gene TRBV9; a weak D match, TRBD2 (6 bases). Looked up from germline, CDR1 is SGDLS and CDR2 is YYNGEE. The ends were cut back, 6 bases at V and 1 base at J, with 7 bases in the middle. The CDR3 runs to 13 residues. DNA of the CDR3: TGTGCCAGCACCGGGGGGAACACCGGGGAGCTGTTTTTT. Translating gives CASTGGNTGELFF.

The genes are TRBV27 and TRBJ2-1; D is uncertain. The CDR3 has 12 amino acids. Trimming took 6 bases from V and 9 from J, leaving 12 bases between them. CDR1 is MNHEY, CDR2 SMNVEV, per germline (reference sequence). CDR3 sequence (DNA): TGTGCCAGCAGCCCAAGGTTAGGTGAGCAGTTCTTC. Its protein is CASSPRLGEQFF.

The CDR3 loop reads CASSLPTGRSHTEQYF. Written as DNA, the CDR3 is TGTGCCAGCAGCTTGCCTACAGGGAGATCTCATACCGAGCAGTACTTC. V is TRBV5-6 and J is TRBJ2-7; possibly TRBD1 for D (6 bases). Germline CDR1 and CDR2: SGHDT and YYEEEE. Trimming pared 1 base from V and 6 bases from J, leaving 20 bases between. The CDR3 extends over 16 amino acids.

CDR3 residues: CASTLGDTQYF. The CDR3 DNA reads as TGTGCCAGCACTCTAGGAGATACGCAGTATTTT. The chain links TRBV5-6 to TRBJ2-3; D call uncertain. Trimming left V 6 bases short and J 5 bases short, with 7 bases between. The CDR3 contains 11 residues. Germline CDR1 is SGHDT and CDR2 is YYEEEE.

V is TRBV7-2 and J is TRBJ2-1, with D possibly being TRBD2 (5 bases). The CDR3 covers 16 residues. The V gene's germline CDR1 is SGHTA and CDR2 FQGNSA. V dropped 1 base and J dropped 4 bases, with 14 bases sitting between them. CDR3 region: CASSLDRGLTYNEQFF. The CDR3 DNA is TGTGCCAGCAGCTTAGATCGCGGGTTGACTTACAATGAGCAGTTCTTC.

The CDR3 nucleotides are TGTGCCAGCAGCAAGGGGAGGGCGGCAGAGACCCAGTACTTC. Residues: CASSKGRAAETQYF. The chain couples TRBV21-1 to TRBJ2-5; TRBD2 is the table's D call, not checked against the DNA. TRBV21-1 is designated a pseudogene. The CDR3 runs 14 residues.

This sequence joins TRBV13 and TRBJ2-7, with 8 bases identical to TRBD1. Germline V lookup: CDR1 PRHDT, CDR2 FYEKMQ (reference sequence). Losses at the gene ends were 5 bases for V and 6 bases for J; bases not matched to a gene: 6. CDR3 size: 13 residues. The chain's CDR3 is CASSPDRGGEQYF. The CDR3 DNA reads as TGTGCCAGCAGCCCAGACAGGGGAGGCGAGCAGTACTTC.

In nucleotides, the CDR3 is TGCGCCAGCAGCGCAGGCGGTGAGGGGGCCAGCAATCAGCCCCAGCATTTT. Protein sequence: CASSAGGEGASNQPQHF. The genes are TRBV4-1 and TRBJ1-5, with TRBD1 matching over 7 bases. Per germline, CDR1 MGHRA and CDR2 YSYEKL. The CDR3 runs 17 residues. J was trimmed by 1 base and V by 5 bases; bases with no gene match: 11.

CDR3 nucleotide sequence: TGTGCCAGTAGCCCCTGGACTGAACTGGGGAATGAGCAGTTCTTC. It encodes CASSPWTELGNEQFF. This chain uses TRBV19 with TRBJ2-1; a possible D gene is TRBD2 (5 bases). The CDR3 runs 15 residues. V gave up 6 bases and J gave up 7 bases, with 19 bases separating them. The germline V gene encodes CDR1 LNHDA and CDR2 SQIVND (reference sequence).

The V and J genes are TRBV9 and TRBJ2-3; the match to TRBD2 covers 10 bases. CDR1 is SGDLS and CDR2 is YYNGEE in the germline V gene. This CDR3 spans 16 amino acids. The ends lost 0 bases at V and 1 base at J; junction bases unmatched: 2. CDR3 amino acids: CASSVDLAGGTDTQYF. CDR3 nucleotides: TGTGCCAGCAGCGTAGATCTAGCGGGAGGCACAGATACGCAGTATTTT.

The chain carries TRBV7-9 and TRBJ2-7; unclear D gene. V gave up 2 bases and J gave up 5 bases, with 7 bases separating them. CDR1 is SEHNR, CDR2 FQNEAQ, per germline (reference sequence). There are 12 residues in the CDR3. This CDR3 reads CASSLLGDEQYF. The CDR3 DNA sequence: TGTGCCAGCAGCTTATTGGGTGACGAGCAGTACTTC.

The V gene is TRBV12-5, the J gene TRBJ1-2, with D perhaps TRBD1 (6 bases). CDR3 length: 14 residues. Trimming cost V 6 bases and J 8 bases, with 19 bases left between them. CDR1 and CDR2 from the germline V gene are LGHNT and FRNRAP. The CDR3 DNA follows: TGTGCTAGTGGCGCCGACACAGGGAGGAAAGGCTACACCTTC. Its translation: CASGADTGRKGYTF.

This chain connects TRBV14 to TRBJ2-1; TRBD1 or TRBD2 may be the D gene (5 bases each). The CDR3 totals 16 residues. V was trimmed by 5 bases and J by 2 bases, leaving 16 bases between them. From germline, CDR1 is SGHDN and CDR2 FVKESK. CDR3 loop: CASSDHWGTPYNEQFF. The CDR3 nucleotides read TGTGCCAGCAGCGACCACTGGGGGACCCCCTACAATGAGCAGTTCTTC.

The count of this clone is one. The DNA of the CDR3 is TGTGCTAGTGGTGCCTCAGGGGGCGATGGCTACACCTTC. It is translated as CASGASGGDGYTF. The chain couples TRBV12-5 to TRBJ1-2; 8 positions match TRBD1. Germline V gene lookup returns CDR1 LGHNT and CDR2 FRNRAP. The CDR3 length is 13 residues. V was clipped by 5 bases and J by 6 bases; unmatched bases: 5.

This clone has only a few counts. V is TRBV27 and J is TRBJ2-2; D call uncertain. The germline V gene encodes CDR1 MNHEY and CDR2 SMNVEV (reference sequence). With 4 bases removed from V and 2 bases from J, the gap between germline ends came to 8 bases. The CDR3 extends over 14 amino acids. This CDR3 reads CASSSGRNTGELFF. The CDR3 DNA sequence: TGTGCCAGCAGTTCCGGACGCAACACCGGGGAGCTGTTTTTT.

The rearrangement joins TRBV9 to TRBJ1-2; 9 bases agree with TRBD1. The CDR3 contains 14 residues. Losses at the gene ends were 5 bases for V and 7 bases for J; bases not matched to a gene: 9. Germline loops: CDR1 SGDLS, CDR2 YYNGEE. The CDR3 DNA reads TGTGCCAGCAGTGCCGGGACAGGGTCTTTTGGCTACACCTTC. This gives the protein CASSAGTGSFGYTF.

The J gene is TRBJ2-7, the V gene TRBV6-1; the D gene is possibly TRBD1 (6 bases). The CDR3 is made up of 14 amino acids. Germline values: CDR1 MNHNS, CDR2 SASEGT. V lost 7 bases and J lost 4, with 17 bases in between. The CDR3 coding sequence is TGTGCCAGCAAGGGGGTGGGTGTCGTTTACGAGCAGTACTTC. Residues: CASKGVGVVYEQYF.

This clone appeared a few times. The rearrangement uses TRBV19 and TRBJ2-4; the D gene is possibly TRBD2 (5 bases). The ends were cut back, 5 bases at V and 0 bases at J, with 23 bases in the middle. CDR3 length: 19 residues. From germline, CDR1 is LNHDA and CDR2 SQIVND (reference sequence). The chain's CDR3 is CASSFHPGGGLGAKNIQYF. The CDR3 DNA reads as TGTGCCAGTAGTTTCCACCCCGGAGGAGGCCTGGGAGCCAAAAACATTCAGTACTTC.

The chain carries TRBV27 and TRBJ2-1; 7 nucleotides agree with TRBD2. V was clipped by 3 bases and J by 14 bases; unmatched bases: 16. Looked up from germline, CDR1 is MNHEY and CDR2 is SMNVEV (reference sequence). The CDR3 totals 15 residues. This CDR3 reads CASSLSLLAGEGEFF. The CDR3 nucleotides read TGTGCCAGCAGTTTGAGTCTCCTGGCGGGGGAAGGGGAGTTCTTC.

The rearrangement links TRBV29-1 to TRBJ2-7; 7 positions match TRBD1. Germline V gene data show CDR1 as SQVTM and CDR2 as ANQGSEA. V was clipped by 8 bases and J by 1 base; unmatched bases: 8. The CDR3 is 13 residues long. CDR3 in amino acids: CSTRPGQSYEQYF. The CDR3 coding sequence is TGCAGCACCAGACCGGGACAGTCCTACGAGCAGTACTTC.

This clone was counted only a few times. The genes are TRBV9 and TRBJ2-1, with 9 nucleotides matching TRBD2. Germline CDR1 is SGDLS and CDR2 is YYNGEE. CDR3 length: 13 amino acids. Trimming at V came to 8 bases and at J to 7 bases, leaving 7 bases not matched to a gene. The CDR3 coding sequence is TGTGCCAGTGAGCGGGAGGTCGGGAATGAGCAGTTCTTC. Translating it yields CASEREVGNEQFF.

The chain recombines TRBV6-6 with TRBJ1-1; D is unclear. Looked up from germline, CDR1 is MNHNY and CDR2 is SVGAGI (reference sequence). This CDR3 region has 13 residues. Trimming removed 0 bases at V and 6 bases at J, with 8 bases between. Written as DNA, the CDR3 is TGTGCCAGCAGTTACTCGATCGCTTCTGAAGCTTTCTTT. Amino acid sequence: CASSYSIASEAFF.

The V and J genes are TRBV14 and TRBJ1-5, with 7 positions matching TRBD1. Germline lookup yields CDR1 SGHDN and CDR2 FVKESK. CDR3 length equals 19 residues. The V segment lost 0 bases and the J segment 5 bases; nucleotides outside the gene matches: 16. The CDR3 DNA is TGTGCCAGCAGCCAAGATCTAATTGTAGGGGACAGCGCCGATCAGCCCCAGCATTTT. This encodes CASSQDLIVGDSADQPQHF. The full variable domain, in which reference TRBV14 and TRBJ1-5 provide the parts outside the CDR3, is EAGVTQFPSHSVIEKGQTVTLRCDPISGHDNLYWYRRVMGKEIKFLLHFVKESKQDESGMPNNRFLAERTGGTYSTLKVQPAELEDSGVYFCASSQDLIVGDSADQPQHFGDGTRLSIL.